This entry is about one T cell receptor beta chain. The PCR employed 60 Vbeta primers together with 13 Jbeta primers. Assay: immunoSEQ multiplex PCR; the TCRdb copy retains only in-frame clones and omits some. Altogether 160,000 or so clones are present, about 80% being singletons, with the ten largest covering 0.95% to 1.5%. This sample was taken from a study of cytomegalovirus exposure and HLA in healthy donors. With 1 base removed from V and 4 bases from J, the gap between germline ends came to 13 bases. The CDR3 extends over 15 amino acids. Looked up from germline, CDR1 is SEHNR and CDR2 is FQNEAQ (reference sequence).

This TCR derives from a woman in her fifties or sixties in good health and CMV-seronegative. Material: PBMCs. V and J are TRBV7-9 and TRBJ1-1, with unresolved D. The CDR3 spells CASSLVYREGTEAFF. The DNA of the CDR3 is TGTGCCAGCAGCTTAGTTTACCGGGAGGGCACTGAAGCTTTCTTT.